The entry below describes one T cell receptor beta chain. Its antigen is as yet unknown. This specimen comes from a study of cytomegalovirus exposure and HLA in healthy donors. Findings of the study overall: In vitro testing confirmed three CMV-associated chains as specific for CMV antigens.

TCRdb's copy holds only in-frame clones and misses some; the assay was immunoSEQ multiplex PCR. The sample yields about 220,000 clones, 75% to 95% seen once. Per the germline V gene, CDR1 is SNHLY and CDR2 is FYNNEI. The CDR3 has 14 amino acids. V was cut by 6 bases and J by 12 bases, with 20 bases left in between. What was sequenced was PBMCs. The receptor comes from a young woman in good health and CMV-seronegative. The gene calls are TRBV2 and TRBJ1-4, with a possible D match to TRBD1 (6 bases). The CDR3 loop reads CASSDDRLNTELFF. CDR3 nucleotides: TGTGCCAGCAGCGACGACAGGCTCAATACGGAACTGTTTTTT. Full variable domain (missing parts from reference TRBV2 and TRBJ1-4): EPEVTQTPSHQVTQMGQEVILRCVPISNHLYFYWYRQILGQKVEFLVSFYNNEISEKSEIFDDQFSVERPDGSNFTLKIRSTKLEDSAMYFCASSDDRLNTELFFGSGTQLSVL.